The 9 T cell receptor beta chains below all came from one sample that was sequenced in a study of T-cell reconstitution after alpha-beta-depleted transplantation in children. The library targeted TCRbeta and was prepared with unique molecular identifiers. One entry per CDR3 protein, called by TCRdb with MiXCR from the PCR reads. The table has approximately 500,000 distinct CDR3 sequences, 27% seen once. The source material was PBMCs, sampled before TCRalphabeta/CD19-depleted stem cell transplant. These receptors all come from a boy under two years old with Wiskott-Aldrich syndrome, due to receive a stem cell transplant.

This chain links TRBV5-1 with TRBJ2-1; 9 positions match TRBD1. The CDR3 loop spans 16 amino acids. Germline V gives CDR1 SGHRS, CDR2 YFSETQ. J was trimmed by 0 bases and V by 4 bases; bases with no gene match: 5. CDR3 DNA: TGCGCCAGCAGCGCTGGACAGGGGCGCTCCTACAATGAGCAGTTCTTC. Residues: CASSAGQGRSYNEQFF.

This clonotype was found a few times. CDR3 nucleotide sequence: TGTGCCAGCAGTCCGCGACAGGCAGCTTTCTTT. Amino acid sequence: CASSPRQAAFF. V usage is TRBV6-6 and J usage is TRBJ1-1; D perhaps matches TRBD1 (6 bases). V lost 5 bases, J lost 10 bases, and 11 bases lay in between. The germline gives CDR1 MNHNY, CDR2 SVGAGI (reference sequence). This CDR3 is 11 amino acids long.

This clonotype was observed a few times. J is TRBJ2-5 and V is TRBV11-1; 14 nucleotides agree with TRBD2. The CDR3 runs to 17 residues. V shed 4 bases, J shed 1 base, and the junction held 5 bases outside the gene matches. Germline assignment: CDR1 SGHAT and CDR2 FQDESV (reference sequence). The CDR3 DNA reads TGTGCCAGCAGCTCACCGACTAGCGGGAGGGCCCAAGAGACCCAGTACTTC. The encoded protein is CASSSPTSGRAQETQYF.

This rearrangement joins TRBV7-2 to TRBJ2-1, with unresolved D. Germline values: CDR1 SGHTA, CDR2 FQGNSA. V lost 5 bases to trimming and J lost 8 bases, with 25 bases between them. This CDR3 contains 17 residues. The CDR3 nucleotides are TGTGCCAGCAGCGTAGTAGGCACATTACTCATGGTCGATGAGCAGTTCTTC. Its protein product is CASSVVGTLLMVDEQFF. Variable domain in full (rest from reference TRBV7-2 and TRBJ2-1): GAGVSQSPSNKVTEKGKDVELRCDPISGHTALYWYRQSLGQGLEFLIYFQGNSAPDKSGLPSDRFSAERTGGSVSTLTIQRTQQEDSAVYLCASSVVGTLLMVDEQFFGPGTRLTVL.

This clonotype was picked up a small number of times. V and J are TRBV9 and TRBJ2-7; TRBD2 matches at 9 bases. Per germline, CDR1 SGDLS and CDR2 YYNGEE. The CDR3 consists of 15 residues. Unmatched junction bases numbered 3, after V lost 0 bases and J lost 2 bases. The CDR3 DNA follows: TGTGCCAGCAGCGTAGCGGCGGGAGGGCCCTACGAGCAGTACTTC. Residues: CASSVAAGGPYEQYF.

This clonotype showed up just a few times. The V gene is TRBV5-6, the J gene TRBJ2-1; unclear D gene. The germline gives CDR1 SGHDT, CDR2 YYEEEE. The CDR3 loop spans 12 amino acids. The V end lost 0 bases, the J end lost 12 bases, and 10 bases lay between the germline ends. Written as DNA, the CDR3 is TGTGCCAGCAGCTTGGGTGGGCCCGTGCAGTTCTTC. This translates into CASSLGGPVQFF.

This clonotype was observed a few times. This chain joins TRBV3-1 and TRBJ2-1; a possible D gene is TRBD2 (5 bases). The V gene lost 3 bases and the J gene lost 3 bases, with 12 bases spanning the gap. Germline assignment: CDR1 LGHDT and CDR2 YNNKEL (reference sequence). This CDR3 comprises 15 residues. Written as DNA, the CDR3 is TGTGCCAGCAGCCACCTTTCCGGGGACTACAATGAGCAGTTCTTC. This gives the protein CASSHLSGDYNEQFF.

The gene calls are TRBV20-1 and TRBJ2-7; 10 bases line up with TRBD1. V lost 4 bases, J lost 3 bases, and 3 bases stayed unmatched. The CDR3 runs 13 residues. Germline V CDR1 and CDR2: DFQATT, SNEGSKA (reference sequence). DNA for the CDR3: TGCAGTGCTACCTGGACAGGGGGCTACGAGCAGTACTTC. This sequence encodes CSATWTGGYEQYF.

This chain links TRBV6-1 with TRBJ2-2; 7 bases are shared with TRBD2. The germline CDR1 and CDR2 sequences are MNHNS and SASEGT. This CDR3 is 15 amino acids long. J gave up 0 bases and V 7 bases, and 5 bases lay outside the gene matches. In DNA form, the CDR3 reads TGTGCCAGCACCTACGGGACTACGAACACCGGGGAGCTGTTTTTT. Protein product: CASTYGTTNTGELFF.